This T cell receptor beta chain is drawn from a study of T cell responses to AZD1222 COVID-19 vaccine. Study-wide results and limits: Elevations in Spike-specific TCR breadth and depth followed administration of two AZD1222 doses.

The CDR3 covers 15 residues. Germline CDR1 reads MGHRA; CDR2 reads YSYEKL. Trimming at V came to 1 base and at J to 6 bases, leaving 6 bases not matched to a gene. Concerning this clone: Its antigen is as yet unknown.

Clones were read by immunoSEQ multiplex PCR, and TCRdb kept only the in-frame ones, dropping some. The sample records approximately 150,000 clones, around 93% being singletons. The receptor was derived from an adult in good health. The gene calls are TRBV4-1 and TRBJ2-3; 8 bases agree with TRBD2. The sequencing here drew on peripheral blood, taken on day 0 of AZD1222 vaccination. The CDR3 DNA sequence: TGCGCCAGCAGCCAAGTAGCCGGGGGGGTTGATACGCAGTATTTT. Protein sequence: CASSQVAGGVDTQYF.